One sample yielded the 5 T cell receptor beta chains listed below, sequenced in a study of tissue T cells after allogeneic stem cell transplantation. Produced via immunoSEQ multiplex PCR; TCRdb's table is partial and in-frame only. The sample carries roughly 6,000 clones, 40% to 55% recorded once. Noted time point: mouse harvest day 14 after allogeneic transplant. Mouse grafts combined 10^7 T-cell-depleted bone marrow cells with 10^6 splenic CD5+ T cells. The sequenced sample consisted of gut tissue. The receptors stem from a female BALB/c mouse given C57BL/6 T cells with graft-versus-host disease after an allogeneic hematopoietic cell transplant.

Concerning this clone: Genes and germline are mouse. The CDR3 end falls 1 residue outside the read, so it is completed with the germline J gene. This chain joins TRBV26 and TRBJ1-3, with TRBD1 identical over 10 bases. Germline trimming cut 4 bases from V and 0 bases from J; bases unmatched to any gene: 0. Germline V gene sequence: CDR1 KGHPV, CDR2 FQNQEV (reference sequence). CDR3 length equals 15 residues. The sequenced part of the CDR3 DNA is TGTGCCAGCAGTCGGACAGGGGGTTCTGGAAATACGCTCTAT. Translated: CASSRTGGSGNTLY. The complete CDR3 protein is CASSRTGGSGNTLYF.

Details on this clone: Mouse germline and gene names are used. The CDR3 end is not reached by the read, which stops 1 residue before it; the germline J gene fills it in. The rearrangement uses TRBV5 and TRBJ2-5; 7 bases agree with TRBD1. The CDR3 is 14 amino acids. Germline CDR1 is LGHNA and CDR2 is YNLKQL (reference sequence). The ends lost 0 bases at V and 6 bases at J; junction bases unmatched: 3. Partial CDR3 DNA: TGTGCCAGCAGCCAAGATCACAGGGGTGACACCCAGTAC. It is translated as CASSQDHRGDTQY. The full CDR3 reads CASSQDHRGDTQYF.

This clone has a handful of counts. These gene names are mouse names. The read comes to an end 1 residue before the CDR3 does, leaving the germline J gene to fill in the end. This sequence joins TRBV26 and TRBJ2-7; 7 bases agree with TRBD1. V shed 5 bases, J shed 7 bases, and the junction held 5 bases outside the gene matches. Germline V CDR1 and CDR2: KGHPV, FQNQEV (reference sequence). This CDR3 is 12 amino acids long. The CDR3 here is CASSLQGREQYF. The DNA read from the CDR3 is TGTGCCAGCAGTTTACAGGGGAGGGAACAGTAC.

In its sample, this clone was seen once. The gene names given are mouse names. Read data end 1 residue before the CDR3 end; the end is taken from the germline J gene. The chain has TRBV12-2 and TRBJ2-3, with TRBD1 matching over 11 bases. Germline CDR1 SGHLS, CDR2 HYDKME. This CDR3 comprises 15 residues. J gave up 3 bases and V 0 bases, and 1 base lay outside the gene matches. The CDR3 sequence: CASSLGTGGAETLYF. The covered CDR3 bases are TGTGCCAGCTCTCTCGGGACAGGGGGGGCAGAAACGCTGTAT.

As regards this clone: Mouse names are used for the genes. With the read ending 1 residue before the CDR3 end, the germline J gene is used to fill in that end. The V call is TRBV4, the J call TRBJ1-6, with 10 bases that match TRBD1. TRBJ1-6 is recorded as an ORF, its role being uncertain. Germline V gene sequence: CDR1 LGHDT, CDR2 YNNKQL (reference sequence). CDR3 length: 15 residues. The V and J ends lost 6 bases and 7 bases, in that order; junction bases with no gene match: 6. This CDR3 reads CASSPGQGRNSPLYF. Partial CDR3 DNA: TGTGCCAGCAGTCCGGGACAGGGGAGGAATTCGCCCCTCTAC.